The clone carrying this T cell receptor (beta chain) has at least ten counts. Its antigen is unidentified. V shed 0 bases and J shed 0 bases, with 8 bases lying between them. Germline loops: CDR1 GTSNPN, CDR2 SVGIG (reference sequence). The CDR3 runs 15 residues. The data are from a study of early T cells in non-severe SARS-CoV-2 infection. In the study overall: The study sequenced bulk RNA from unsorted whole blood, with chains unpaired. Findings and caveats of the study: VDJdb matching, biased toward anti-spike CD8 responses, missed private and CD4 specificities.

TCRdb re-called the 5' RACE reads with MiXCR, one entry per CDR3 protein. The table shows approximately 30,000 distinct CDR3 sequences, with roughly 5.3% occurring only once. This chain joins TRBV30 and TRBJ2-2, with D unclear. The sequencing sample was made of whole blood. The receptor comes from an adult who was a healthcare worker with PCR-confirmed SARS-CoV-2 infection or an uninfected control (not recorded which). The chain's CDR3 is CAWSVWLANTGELFF. The CDR3 region has the DNA TGTGCCTGGAGTGTTTGGCTAGCGAACACCGGGGAGCTGTTTTTT.